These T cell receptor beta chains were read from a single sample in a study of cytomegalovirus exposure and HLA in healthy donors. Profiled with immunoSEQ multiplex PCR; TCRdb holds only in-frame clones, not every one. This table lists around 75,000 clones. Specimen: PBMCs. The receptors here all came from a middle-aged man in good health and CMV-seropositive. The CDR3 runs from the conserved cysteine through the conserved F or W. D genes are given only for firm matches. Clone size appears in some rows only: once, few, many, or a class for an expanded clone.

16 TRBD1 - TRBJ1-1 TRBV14 CASSRDLEGAHTEAFF TGTGCCAGCAGCCGGGATTTGGAGGGGGCGCACACTGAAGCTTTCTTT
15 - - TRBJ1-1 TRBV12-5 CASGLFGDINTEAFF TGTGCTAGTGGTTTGTTCGGGGACATAAACACTGAAGCTTTCTTT
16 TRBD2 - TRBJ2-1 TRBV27 CASSSSTSGAHGEQFF TGTGCCAGCAGTTCCTCGACTAGCGGGGCCCACGGAGAGCAGTTCTTC
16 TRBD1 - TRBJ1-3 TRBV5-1 CASSLVGTDTGNTIYF TGCGCCAGCAGCTTGGTCGGGACAGATACTGGAAACACCATATATTTT
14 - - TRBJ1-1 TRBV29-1 CSAGDPGMNTEAFF TGCAGCGCGGGGGATCCGGGGATGAACACTGAAGCTTTCTTT
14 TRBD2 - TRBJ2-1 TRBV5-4 CASIREGFGNEQFF TGTGCCAGCATTAGGGAGGGTTTTGGCAATGAGCAGTTCTTC
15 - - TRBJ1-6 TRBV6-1 CASSVDSARNSPLHF TGTGCCAGCAGTGTTGACAGTGCCCGTAATTCACCCCTCCACTTT
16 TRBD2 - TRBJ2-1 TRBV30 CAWSGSGGHSDNEQFF TGTGCCTGGAGTGGTAGCGGGGGCCACTCCGACAATGAGCAGTTCTTC
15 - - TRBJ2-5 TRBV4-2 CASSQGNSVGETQYF TGTGCCAGCAGCCAAGGGAATAGCGTCGGGGAGACCCAGTACTTC
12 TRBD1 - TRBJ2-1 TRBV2 CASRDRANEQFF TGTGCCAGCAGGGACAGGGCCAATGAGCAGTTCTTC
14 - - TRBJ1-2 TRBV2 CATQGGRANYGYTF TGTGCCACCCAGGGTGGACGAGCTAACTATGGCTACACCTTC
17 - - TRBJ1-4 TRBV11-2 CASSLVETGRVGEKLFF TGTGCCAGCAGCTTAGTGGAGACAGGTCGGGTTGGGGAAAAACTGTTTTTT
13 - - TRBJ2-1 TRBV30 CAGGQGGYNEQFF TGTGCCGGCGGGCAGGGAGGTTACAATGAGCAGTTCTTC
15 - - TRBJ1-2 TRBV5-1 CASSFGLGGVYGYTF TGCGCCAGCAGCTTTGGCCTTGGAGGAGTCTATGGCTACACCTTC
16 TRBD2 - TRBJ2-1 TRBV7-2 CASSLERGGSYNEQFF TGTGCCAGCAGCTTGGAGCGGGGGGGCTCCTACAATGAGCAGTTCTTC
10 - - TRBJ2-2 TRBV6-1 CATLTGELFF TGTGCCACCCTCACCGGGGAGCTGTTTTTT
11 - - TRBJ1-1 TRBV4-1 CASSRQRKAFF TGCGCCAGCAGCCGACAGAGAAAAGCTTTCTTT
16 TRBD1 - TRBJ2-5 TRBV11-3 CASSRSVGQGEETQYF TGTGCCAGCAGCCGGAGTGTGGGACAGGGGGAAGAGACCCAGTACTTC
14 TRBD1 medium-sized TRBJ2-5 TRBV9 CASSVGGGGETQYF TGTGCCAGCAGCGTAGGAGGGGGCGGCGAGACCCAGTACTTC
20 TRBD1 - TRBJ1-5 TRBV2 CASRASGTGYLAYSNQPQHF TGTGCCAGCAGGGCCTCCGGGACAGGGTATTTGGCATATAGCAATCAGCCCCAGCATTTT
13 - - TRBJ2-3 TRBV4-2 CASSPSRGNTQYF TGTGCCAGCAGCCCCTCACGAGGAAATACGCAGTATTTT
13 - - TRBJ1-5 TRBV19 CASSIDNFQPQHF TGTGCCAGTAGTATAGATAACTTCCAGCCCCAGCATTTT
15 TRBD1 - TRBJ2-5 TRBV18 CASSADRGRWETQYF TGTGCCAGCTCAGCGGACAGGGGCCGGTGGGAGACCCAGTACTTC
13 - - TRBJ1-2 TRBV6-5 CASSYSGGDGYTF TGTGCCAGCAGTTACTCGGGGGGAGATGGCTACACCTTC
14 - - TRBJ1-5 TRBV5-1 CASSSGRGDQPQHF TGCGCCAGCAGCTCAGGCAGGGGCGATCAGCCCCAGCATTTT
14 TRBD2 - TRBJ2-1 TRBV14 CASSQGGLRGEQFF TGTGCCAGCAGCCAAGGGGGCTTGCGGGGGGAGCAGTTCTTC
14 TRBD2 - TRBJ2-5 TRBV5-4 CASSPGGGTETQYF TGTGCCAGCAGCCCTGGGGGGGGGACGGAGACCCAGTACTTC
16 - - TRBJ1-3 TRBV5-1 CASSYQTKGDGNTIYF TGCGCCAGCAGCTACCAAACGAAGGGGGATGGAAACACCATATATTTT
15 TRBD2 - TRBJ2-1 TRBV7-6 CASGGPGTSGDEQFF TGTGCCAGCGGGGGTCCCGGGACTAGTGGGGATGAGCAGTTCTTC
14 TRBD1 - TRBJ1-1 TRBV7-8 CASSLGAGGTEAFF TGTGCCAGCAGCTTAGGGGCAGGGGGCACTGAAGCTTTCTTT
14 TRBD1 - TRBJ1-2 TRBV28 CASSLGRGQGGYTF TGTGCCAGCAGTTTAGGCAGGGGGCAGGGTGGCTACACCTTC
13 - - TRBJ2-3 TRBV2 CASRWAYTDTQYF TGTGCCAGCAGGTGGGCTTATACAGATACGCAGTATTTT
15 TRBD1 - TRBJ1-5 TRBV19 CASRKDRDPYQPQHF TGTGCCAGTAGAAAAGACAGGGACCCCTATCAGCCCCAGCATTTT
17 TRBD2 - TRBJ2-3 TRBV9 CASSPSGTSGRGDTQYF TGTGCCAGCAGCCCCAGTGGGACTAGCGGGAGGGGAGATACGCAGTATTTT
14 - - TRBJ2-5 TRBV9 CASSVATSGETQYF TGTGCCAGCAGCGTAGCTACCAGCGGAGAGACCCAGTACTTC
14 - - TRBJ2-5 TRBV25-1 CASSEKSGQETQYF TGTGCCAGCAGTGAAAAGTCAGGCCAAGAGACCCAGTACTTC
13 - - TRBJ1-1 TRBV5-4 CASSLAGVIEAFF TGTGCCAGCAGCTTGGCAGGGGTGATTGAAGCTTTCTTT
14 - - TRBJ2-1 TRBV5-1 CASSPTTDTFEQFF TGCGCCAGCAGCCCCACGACAGATACGTTTGAGCAGTTCTTC
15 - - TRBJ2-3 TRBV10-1 CASSEGAAGADTQYF TGCGCCAGCAGTGAGGGCGCAGCAGGGGCAGATACGCAGTATTTT
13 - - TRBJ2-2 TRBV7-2 CASSFLNTGELFF TGTGCCAGCAGCTTCTTGAACACCGGGGAGCTGTTTTTT
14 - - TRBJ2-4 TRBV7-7 CASSPDIAKNIQYF TGTGCCAGCAGTCCAGACATAGCCAAAAACATTCAGTACTTC
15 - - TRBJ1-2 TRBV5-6 CASSYWTAKSYGYTF TGTGCCAGCAGCTATTGGACAGCCAAAAGCTATGGCTACACCTTC
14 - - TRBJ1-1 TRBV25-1 CASSEVTGNTEAFF TGTGCCAGCAGTGAAGTGACAGGGAACACTGAAGCTTTCTTT
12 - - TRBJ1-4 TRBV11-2 CASSLVAGILFF TGTGCCAGCAGCTTAGTGGCCGGGATACTGTTTTTT
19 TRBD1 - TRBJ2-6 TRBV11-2 CASSLLGTGEWSGANVLTF TGTGCCAGCAGCTTGCTTGGGACAGGGGAATGGTCTGGGGCCAACGTCCTGACTTTC
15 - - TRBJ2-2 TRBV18 CASSPLRRASGELFF TGTGCCAGCTCACCCCTTCGGAGAGCATCCGGGGAGCTGTTTTTT
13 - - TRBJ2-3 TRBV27 CASSLGAGDTQYF TGTGCCAGCAGTTTGGGGGCCGGAGATACGCAGTATTTT
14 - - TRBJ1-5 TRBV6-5 CASSSRQGVRPQHF TGTGCCAGCAGTTCCCGACAAGGGGTGAGGCCCCAGCATTTT
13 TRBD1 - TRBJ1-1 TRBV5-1 CASSQTGVTEAFF TGCGCCAGCAGCCAGACAGGGGTTACTGAAGCTTTCTTT
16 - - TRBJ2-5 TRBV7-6 CASSLARGQGGETQYF TGTGCCAGCAGCTTAGCTCGGGGGCAGGGGGGAGAGACCCAGTACTTC
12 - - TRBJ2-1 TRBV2 CASSPPRNEQFF TGTGCCAGCAGCCCACCGAGAAATGAGCAGTTCTTC
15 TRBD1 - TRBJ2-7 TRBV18 CVTSEGQGGHYEQYF TGTGTTACCTCCGAGGGACAGGGTGGCCACTACGAGCAGTACTTC
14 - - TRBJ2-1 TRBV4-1 CASSQPISYNEQFF TGCGCCAGCAGCCAACCAATTTCCTACAATGAGCAGTTCTTC
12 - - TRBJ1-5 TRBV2 CASNEGSQPQHF TGTGCCAGCAATGAAGGGAGCCAGCCCCAGCATTTT